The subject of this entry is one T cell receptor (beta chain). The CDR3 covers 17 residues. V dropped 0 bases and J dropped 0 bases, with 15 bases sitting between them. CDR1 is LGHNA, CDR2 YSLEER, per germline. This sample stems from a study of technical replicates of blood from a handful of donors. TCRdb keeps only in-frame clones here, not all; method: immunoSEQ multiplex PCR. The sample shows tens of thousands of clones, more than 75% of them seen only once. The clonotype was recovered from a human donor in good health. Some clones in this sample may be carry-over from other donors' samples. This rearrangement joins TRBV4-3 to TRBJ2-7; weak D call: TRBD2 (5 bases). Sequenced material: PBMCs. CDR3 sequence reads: CASSQDVPDSHSYEQYF. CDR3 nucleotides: TGCGCCAGCAGCCAAGATGTCCCGGACTCCCACTCCTACGAGCAGTACTTC.